The present T cell receptor (beta chain) was sequenced within a study of tumor-infiltrating lymphocytes in primary liver carcinoma. Total RNA amounting to 500 ng was the source from which TCR beta cDNA was made with a constant-region primer. Three nested multiplex PCR rounds of slightly modified ARM-PCR generated TCR beta libraries. With TRBV1-TRBV30 forward primers and a C-beta reverse primer, the first two PCR rounds were run for roughly 10 cycles each. MiXCR, applied by TCRdb to the multiplex PCR reads, yields one record per CDR3 protein. Of about 200,000 distinct CDR3 sequences detected, 65% appear once; the ten largest clones hold 7% to 8.5%. With respect to this clonotype: What it binds is not known. No conserved phenylalanine or tryptophan is present at the end of the CDR3, so a read error is the likely explanation.

In addition to blood RNA drawn from unsorted whole blood, germline DNA was extracted. General study findings and limits: Against blood, tumors held a significantly higher top-250-clone fraction (p = 0.039). Bulk unsorted sampling precluded comparing CD4+ and CD8+ repertoires. For tumor-adjacent and tumor-blood pairs, overlap was less than that seen for tumor region pairs.

CDR3 length: 15 residues. The germline V gene encodes CDR1 MNHNS and CDR2 SASEGT. Trimming stripped 7 bases from V and 6 bases from J, with 19 bases between. V gene TRBV6-1 combines with J gene TRBJ1-5; a possible D gene is TRBD1 (5 bases). The clonotype comes from a woman in her fifties or sixties with primary liver carcinoma and hepatitis B virus infection. The sample consisted of peripheral blood. The CDR3 loop is CASTGGAAATQPQHL. As DNA, the CDR3 is TGTGCCAGCACGGGAGGGGCGGCGGCAACTCAGCCCCAGCATCTT.